This T cell receptor beta chain stems from a study of T cell responses to AZD1222 COVID-19 vaccine listed by TCRdb under 2021. With regard to the full study: AZD1222 recipients given second doses at about 4 weeks or at about 12 weeks were pooled, since spike-specific TCR depth and breadth were not found to differ between the two schedules. Enrollment into the trials was organized by age into subgroups of 18-55, 56-69 and 70-plus years, and those subgroups contained approximately 160, 26 and 62 TCR-sequenced participants, respectively. TCR sequencing covered more than 230 trial participants: 207 given two doses of AZD1222 and around 26 given two doses of MenACWY control vaccine. On the study overall, not on this receptor specifically: Only a handful of AZD1222 recipients were SARS-CoV-2 seropositive at baseline, limiting conclusions about previously exposed vaccinees. In the small 56-69-year group, the increase in depth fell short of significance, most likely because of low power. The vaccine-associated CD4 TCRs covered the entire spike protein, and the dominant responses fell in regions 160-218 and 743-854. After two AZD1222 doses, both the breadth and the depth of spike-specific TCRs were significantly higher than at day 0 and than in MenACWY recipients. Nearly half of unique spike-specific TCRs reportedly recognized epitopes outside regions mutated in the B.1.351 and B.1.1.7 variants. Because no day 14 peak-response samples were available, repertoires were characterized only after the peak T cell response. Participants were mostly white British, with more females than males. The authors suggested clonal diversity may have been underestimated.

Comments on this clone: Its antigen is unknown. One base away there is no much larger clone; base qualities are not given.

In the paper's terms, the time point label means: baseline before first vaccination. Vaccinee samples came from UK trials COV001 and COV002, including a single-blind randomized controlled phase 2/3 trial of AZD1222 (ChAdOx1 nCoV-19) in healthy adults. For TCRbeta chain sequencing, PBMC samples from trial participants were taken at day 0 and at day 28 after the second dose. Deletion took 2 bases off V and 1 base off J, with a span of 8 bases between the germline ends. CDR1 and CDR2 were assigned from the germline V gene as MNHNS and SASEGT. Including cysteine and phenylalanine, the CDR3 has 15 amino acids. Left in the record is the CDR3 DNA by itself, 45 bases read in frame from the first base. The CDR3 regions of human TCRbeta chains were analyzed by immunosequencing. In the authors' own workflow: Repertoire TCRs were checked for matches against a reference library of SARS-CoV-2-specific TCRs that had been generated using the MIRA antigen-specificity platform. Breadth was defined as the fraction of unique TCRs that were SARS-CoV-2-associated. Depth was defined as the fraction of total T cells that were SARS-CoV-2-associated. Using the MIRA data, every spike-specific TCR was mapped to the spike region that the TCR reacted to and assigned to either a CD4 or a CD8 class. Log10-transformed breadth and depth values were compared by one-way ANOVA with Sidak's multiple comparisons tests. As stored in TCRdb, this immuneACCESS dataset retains in-frame rearrangements with V and J assigned. A fraction of the clones does not appear; measured against another copy, unresolved V genes explain less than half of the discrepancy, and the remainder lacks a known reason. The V and J calls and clone size were taken over from that table, and D and trimming were inferred from the DNA. The sample data list roughly 78,000 clones, and around four fifths of these were observed just once. Clones ranked in the top ten supply 2.9% of the sample.

Recombination joined TRBV6-1 with TRBJ1-4; TRBD1 is a weak D gene call, 6 bases matching. The receptor comes from an adult in good health. Sequenced here: peripheral blood, sampled on day 0 of AZD1222 vaccination. CDR3 reads: CASSEIRGTNEKLFF. The DNA sequence is given as TGTGCCAGCAGTGAAATCAGGGGAACTAATGAAAAACTGTTTTTT.